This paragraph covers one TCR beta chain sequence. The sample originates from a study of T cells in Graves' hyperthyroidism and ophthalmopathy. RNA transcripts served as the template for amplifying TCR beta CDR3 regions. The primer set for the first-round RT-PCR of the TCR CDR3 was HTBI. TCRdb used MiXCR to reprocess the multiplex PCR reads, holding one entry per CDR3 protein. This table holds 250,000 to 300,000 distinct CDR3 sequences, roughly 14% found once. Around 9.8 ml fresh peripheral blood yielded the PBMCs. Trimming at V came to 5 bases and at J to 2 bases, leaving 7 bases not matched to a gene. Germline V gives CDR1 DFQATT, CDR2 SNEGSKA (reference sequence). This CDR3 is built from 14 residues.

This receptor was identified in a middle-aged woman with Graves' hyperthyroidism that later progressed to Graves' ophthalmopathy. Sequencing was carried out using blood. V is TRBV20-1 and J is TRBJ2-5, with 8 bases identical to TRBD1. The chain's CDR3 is CSAGRRTGQETQYF. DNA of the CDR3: TGCAGTGCTGGACGTCGGACAGGGCAAGAGACCCAGTACTTC.